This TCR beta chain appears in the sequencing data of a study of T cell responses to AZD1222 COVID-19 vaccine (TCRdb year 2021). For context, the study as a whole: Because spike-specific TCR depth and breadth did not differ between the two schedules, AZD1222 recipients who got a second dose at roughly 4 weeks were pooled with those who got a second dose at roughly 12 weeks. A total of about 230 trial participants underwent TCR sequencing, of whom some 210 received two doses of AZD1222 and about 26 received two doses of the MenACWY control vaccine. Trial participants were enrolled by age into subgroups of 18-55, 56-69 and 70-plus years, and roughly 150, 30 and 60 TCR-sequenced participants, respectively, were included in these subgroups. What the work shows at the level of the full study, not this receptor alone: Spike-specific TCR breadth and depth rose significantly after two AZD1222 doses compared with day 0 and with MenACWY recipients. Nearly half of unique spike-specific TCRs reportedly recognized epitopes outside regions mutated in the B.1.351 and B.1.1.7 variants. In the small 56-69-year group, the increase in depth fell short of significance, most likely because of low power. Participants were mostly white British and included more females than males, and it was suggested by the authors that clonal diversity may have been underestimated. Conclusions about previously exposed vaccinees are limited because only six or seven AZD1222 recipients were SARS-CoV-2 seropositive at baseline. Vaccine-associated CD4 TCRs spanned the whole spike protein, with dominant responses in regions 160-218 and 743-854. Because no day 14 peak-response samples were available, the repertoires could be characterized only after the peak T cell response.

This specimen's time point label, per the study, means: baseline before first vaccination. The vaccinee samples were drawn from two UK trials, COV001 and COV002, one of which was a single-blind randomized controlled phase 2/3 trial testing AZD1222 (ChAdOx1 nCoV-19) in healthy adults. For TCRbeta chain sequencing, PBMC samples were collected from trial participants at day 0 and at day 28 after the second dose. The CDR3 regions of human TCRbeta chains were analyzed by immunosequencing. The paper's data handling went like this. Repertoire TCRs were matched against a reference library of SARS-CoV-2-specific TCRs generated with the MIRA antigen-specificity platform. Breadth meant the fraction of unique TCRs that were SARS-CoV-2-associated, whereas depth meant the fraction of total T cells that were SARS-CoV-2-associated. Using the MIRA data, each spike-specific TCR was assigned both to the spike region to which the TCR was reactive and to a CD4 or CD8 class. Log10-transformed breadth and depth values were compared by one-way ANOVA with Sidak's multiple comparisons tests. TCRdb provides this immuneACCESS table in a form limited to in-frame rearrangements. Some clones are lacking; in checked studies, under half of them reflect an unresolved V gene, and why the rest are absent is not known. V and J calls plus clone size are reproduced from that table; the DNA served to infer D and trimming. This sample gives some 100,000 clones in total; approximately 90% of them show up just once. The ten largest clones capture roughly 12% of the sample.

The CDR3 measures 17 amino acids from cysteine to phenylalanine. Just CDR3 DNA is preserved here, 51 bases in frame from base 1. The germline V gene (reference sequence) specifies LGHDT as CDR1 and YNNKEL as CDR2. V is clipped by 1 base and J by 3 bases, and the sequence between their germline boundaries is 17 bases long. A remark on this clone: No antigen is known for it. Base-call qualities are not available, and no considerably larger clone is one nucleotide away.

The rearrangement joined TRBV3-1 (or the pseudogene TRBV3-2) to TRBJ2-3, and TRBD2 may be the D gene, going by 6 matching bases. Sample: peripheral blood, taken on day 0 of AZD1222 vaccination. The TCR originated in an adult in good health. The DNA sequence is TGTGCCAGCAGCCAAGGGAGCGGGCGGGGAGTGACAGATACGCAGTATTTT. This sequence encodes CASSQGSGRGVTDTQYF.